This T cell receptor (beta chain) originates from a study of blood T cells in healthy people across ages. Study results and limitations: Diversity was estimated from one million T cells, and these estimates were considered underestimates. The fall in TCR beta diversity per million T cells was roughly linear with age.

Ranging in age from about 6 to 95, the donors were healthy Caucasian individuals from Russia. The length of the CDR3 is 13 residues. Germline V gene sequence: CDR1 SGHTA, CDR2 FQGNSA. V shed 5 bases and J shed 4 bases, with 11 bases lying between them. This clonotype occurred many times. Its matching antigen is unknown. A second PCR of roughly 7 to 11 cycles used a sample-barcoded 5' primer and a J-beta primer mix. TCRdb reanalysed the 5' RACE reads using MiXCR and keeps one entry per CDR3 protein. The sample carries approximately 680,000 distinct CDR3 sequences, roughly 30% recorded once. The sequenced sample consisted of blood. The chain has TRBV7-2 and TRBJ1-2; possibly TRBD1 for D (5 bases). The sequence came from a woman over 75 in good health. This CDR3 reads CASSPQGAYGYTF. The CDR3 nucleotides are TGTGCCAGCAGCCCCCAGGGCGCCTATGGCTACACCTTC. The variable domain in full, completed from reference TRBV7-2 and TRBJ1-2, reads GAGVSQSPSNKVTEKGKDVELRCDPISGHTALYWYRQSLGQGLEFLIYFQGNSAPDKSGLPSDRFSAERTGGSVSTLTIQRTQQEDSAVYLCASSPQGAYGYTFGSGTRLTVV.